The entry that follows covers one T cell receptor (beta chain) sequence. Trimming took 5 bases from V and 4 from J; bases not matched to a gene: 4. CDR1 and CDR2 from the germline V gene are SGHVS and FNYEAQ. There are 15 residues in the CDR3. Reverse transcription of about 0.45 to 1 ug RNA used random hexamers. TCRdb re-derived calls from the immunoSEQ multiplex PCR reads in MiXCR, one entry per CDR3 protein. The data contain some 97,000 distinct CDR3 sequences, roughly 96% of them seen just once; the ten biggest clones take up 0.25% to 0.35%. The source of the sample is a study of CD8 T cells in Susac syndrome.

This receptor was obtained from a human donor with Susac syndrome. The sample was CD8+ T cells from PBMCs. The chain has TRBV7-6 and TRBJ2-6; 8 bases are a match to TRBD1. CDR3 sequence: CASSPRTGGANVLTF. As DNA, the CDR3 is TGTGCCAGCAGCCCCCGGACAGGGGGGGCCAACGTCCTGACTTTC.